The entry below describes one T cell receptor (beta chain). Antigen specificity is unknown. TCR beta cDNA libraries had unique molecular identifiers. TCRdb recomputed calls from the PCR reads with MiXCR, one row per CDR3 protein. The sample includes around 770,000 distinct CDR3 sequences, about 43% of them seen just once. V lost 1 base, J lost 5 bases, and 11 bases lay in between. Germline lookup yields CDR1 LGHDT and CDR2 YNNKEL (reference sequence). The CDR3 runs 14 residues. These data originate in a study of post-analysis software for immune sequencing data. Overall study results and limits: Patients with multiple sclerosis recorded significantly lower normalized Chao1 diversity than controls, the study found. There were a few TRBV segments more frequent in patients than controls, and TRBV5-6, TRBV5-1 and TRBV20-1 were among them.

The chain employs TRBV3-1 and TRBJ1-1; D may be TRBD1 (5 bases). Sequenced sample: blood. The sequence was collected from a girl aged 10 to 17 with multiple sclerosis. DNA of the CDR3: TGTGCCAGCAGCCAAGCGGGGGGGACGACTGAAGCTTTCTTT. Its protein product is CASSQAGGTTEAFF.